One sample yielded the 13 T cell receptor beta chains listed below, sequenced in a study of blood T cell repertoires in COVID-19. TCRdb keeps only in-frame clones here, not all; method: immunoSEQ multiplex PCR. Seen here are 100,000 or so clones, 65% to 90% observed once, and the top ten hold roughly 2.5%. What was sequenced was PBMCs or T cells enriched from blood (not recorded which). All receptors derive from a woman aged 45-60 years who had recovered from COVID-19.

The chain's CDR3 is CAKSGTVNEKLFF. The CDR3 region has the DNA TGTGCCAAATCCGGGACAGTAAATGAAAAACTGTTTTTT. The chain uses TRBV2 and TRBJ1-4, with 7 bases fitting TRBD1. Looked up from germline, CDR1 is SNHLY and CDR2 is FYNNEI. With V trimmed by 10 bases and J by 5 bases, 7 bases remained unmatched. CDR3 length equals 13 residues. Full variable domain (outside the CDR3, taken from reference TRBV2 and TRBJ1-4): EPEVTQTPSHQVTQMGQEVILRCVPISNHLYFYWYRQILGQKVEFLVSFYNNEISEKSEIFDDQFSVERPDGSNFTLKIRSTKLEDSAMYFCAKSGTVNEKLFFGSGTQLSVL.

This sequence joins TRBV6-2 or TRBV6-3 and TRBJ1-3; D ambiguous. This CDR3 contains 17 residues. Trimming took 5 bases from V and 0 from J, leaving 17 bases between them. The germline gives CDR1 MNHEY, CDR2 SVGEGT. The CDR3 protein is CASSRAGERGSGNTIYF. In DNA, the CDR3 is TGTGCCAGCAGTCGCGCCGGGGAACGGGGCTCTGGAAACACCATATATTTT.

J is TRBJ2-7 and V is TRBV9, with TRBD2 matching 9 bases. CDR1 SGDLS and CDR2 YYNGEE come from the germline V gene. V lost 4 bases and J lost 2; bases outside the gene matches: 10. CDR3 length: 16 amino acids. The CDR3 region is CASSPQIAGGTYEQYF. In nucleotides, the CDR3 is TGTGCCAGCAGCCCACAGATTGCGGGGGGGACCTACGAGCAGTACTTC.

The chain carries TRBV6-4 and TRBJ2-1, with 7 bases matching TRBD1. Germline values: CDR1 MRHNA, CDR2 SNTAGT. The trim removed 9 bases at V and 0 bases at J, leaving 8 bases unmatched. This CDR3 is 15 amino acids long. The CDR3 sequence: CARGQDRSSYNEQFF. Here the CDR3 DNA reads TGTGCCAGGGGCCAGGACAGGAGCTCCTACAATGAGCAGTTCTTC.

This sequence joins TRBV2 and TRBJ1-2; D might be TRBD1 (5 bases). V lost 7 bases and J lost 4, with 13 bases in between. This CDR3 is built from 13 residues. From germline, CDR1 is SNHLY and CDR2 FYNNEI. The CDR3 loop reads CASTGPRAYGYTF. The CDR3 nucleotides are TGTGCCAGCACAGGGCCCCGGGCCTATGGCTACACCTTC.

The chain employs TRBV5-1 and TRBJ2-1, with 7 bases identical to TRBD1. Germline V gene lookup returns CDR1 SGHRS and CDR2 YFSETQ. The CDR3 consists of 16 residues. The J segment lost 5 bases and the V segment lost 0 bases, leaving 8 bases of the junction unmatched. As DNA, the CDR3 is TGCGCCAGCAGCTTGGAGAGGGTAGGGGGCCACAATGAGCAGTTCTTC. It is translated as CASSLERVGGHNEQFF.

V and J are TRBV9 and TRBJ1-5, with a weak D call TRBD1 (6 bases). This CDR3 has 15 residues. V lost 4 bases to trimming and J lost 3 bases, with 14 bases between them. Per germline, CDR1 SGDLS and CDR2 YYNGEE. The CDR3 protein is CASSSEDSNNQPQHF. For the CDR3, the DNA is TGTGCCAGCAGCTCCGAGGACAGCAACAATCAGCCCCAGCATTTT.

The chain couples TRBV2 to TRBJ1-3; no definite D call. From germline, CDR1 is SNHLY and CDR2 FYNNEI. CDR3 length: 15 amino acids. The V and J ends lost 4 bases and 6 bases respectively, with 16 bases between them. The CDR3 sequence: CASSGGGAGVNTIYF. The CDR3 region has the DNA TGTGCCAGCAGTGGAGGCGGTGCGGGAGTAAACACCATATATTTT.

This clone has just one count. The rearrangement joins TRBV4-1 to TRBJ2-2; unclear D gene. V was pared by 0 bases and J by 4 bases, with 18 bases between. The CDR3 loop spans 18 amino acids. The germline gives CDR1 MGHRA, CDR2 YSYEKL. The CDR3 DNA reads TGCGCCAGCAGCCAAGATCCCCCCGCCCGGCGGCGCACCGGGGAGCTGTTTTTT. Translated, it gives CASSQDPPARRRTGELFF.

The chain uses TRBV27 and TRBJ1-2; 8 positions match TRBD1. With V trimmed by 5 bases and J by 8 bases, 7 bases remained unmatched. This CDR3 is built from 13 residues. CDR1 is MNHEY and CDR2 is SMNVEV in the germline V gene (reference sequence). The CDR3 reads CASSPTTGEGYTF. In nucleotides, the CDR3 is TGTGCCAGCAGTCCAACGACAGGGGAGGGCTACACCTTC.

This clone was found once. The J gene is TRBJ1-4, the V gene TRBV28; the D is unclear. Germline lookup yields CDR1 MDHEN and CDR2 SYDVKM. This CDR3 has 14 amino acids. V was clipped by 8 bases and J by 8 bases, with 18 bases between them. Here the CDR3 DNA reads TGTGCCAGCGGCGATGACATATCAAGAGAAAAACTGTTTTTT. This encodes CASGDDISREKLFF.

The chain combines TRBV18 with TRBJ1-4; 8 nucleotides agree with TRBD1. CDR1 is KGHSH, CDR2 LQKENI, per germline. Trimming at V came to 4 bases and at J to 8 bases, leaving 6 bases not matched to a gene. CDR3 size: 14 residues. As DNA, the CDR3 is TGTGCCAGCTCACGCGACAGGGGTGGGGAAAAACTGTTTTTT. Translated: CASSRDRGGEKLFF. The variable domain in full, completed from reference TRBV18 and TRBJ1-4, reads NAGVMQNPRHLVRRRGQEARLRCSPMKGHSHVYWYRQLPEEGLKFMVYLQKENIIDESGMPKERFSAEFPKEGPSILRIQQVVRGDSAAYFCASSRDRGGEKLFFGSGTQLSVL.

The CDR3 here is CASSLGQVAEETQYF. The CDR3 nucleotides read TGTGCCAGCAGCTTGGGGCAGGTCGCTGAGGAGACCCAGTACTTC. This sequence joins TRBV5-4 and TRBJ2-5; D ambiguous. Germline V lookup: CDR1 SGHNT, CDR2 YYREEE (reference sequence). V lost 0 bases and J 5 bases, leaving 14 bases between the germline ends. The CDR3 runs 15 residues.